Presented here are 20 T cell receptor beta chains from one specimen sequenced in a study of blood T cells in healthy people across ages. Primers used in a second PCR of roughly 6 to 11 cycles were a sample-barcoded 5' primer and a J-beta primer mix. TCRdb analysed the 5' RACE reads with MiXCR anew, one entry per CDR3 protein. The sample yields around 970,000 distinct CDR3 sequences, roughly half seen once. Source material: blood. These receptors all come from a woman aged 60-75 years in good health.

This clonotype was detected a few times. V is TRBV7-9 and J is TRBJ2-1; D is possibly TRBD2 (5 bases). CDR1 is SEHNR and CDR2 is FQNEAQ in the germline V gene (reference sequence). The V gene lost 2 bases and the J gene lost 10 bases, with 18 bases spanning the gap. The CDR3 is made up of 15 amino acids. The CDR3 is CASSLMAGPTSEQFF. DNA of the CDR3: TGTGCCAGCAGCTTAATGGCGGGTCCTACCTCCGAGCAGTTCTTC.

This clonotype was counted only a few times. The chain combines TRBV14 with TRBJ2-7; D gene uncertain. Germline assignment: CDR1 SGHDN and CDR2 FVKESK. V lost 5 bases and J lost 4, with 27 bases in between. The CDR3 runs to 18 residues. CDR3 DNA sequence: TGTGCCAGCAGCTTTAACCCCGGCCGGACGGACCACCCTTACGAGCAGTACTTC. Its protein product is CASSFNPGRTDHPYEQYF.

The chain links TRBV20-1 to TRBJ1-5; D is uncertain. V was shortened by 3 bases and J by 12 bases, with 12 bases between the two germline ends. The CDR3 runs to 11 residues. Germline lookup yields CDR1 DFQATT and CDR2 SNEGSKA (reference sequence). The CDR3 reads CSASVSDNQHF. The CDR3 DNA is TGCAGTGCTAGTGTTTCCGATAACCAGCATTTT.

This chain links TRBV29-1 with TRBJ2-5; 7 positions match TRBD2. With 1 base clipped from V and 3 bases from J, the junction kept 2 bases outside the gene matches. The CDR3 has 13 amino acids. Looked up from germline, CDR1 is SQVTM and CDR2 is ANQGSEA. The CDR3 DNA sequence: TGCAGCGTTGAAGGTGGGGGGGAAGAGACCCAGTACTTC. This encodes CSVEGGGEETQYF.

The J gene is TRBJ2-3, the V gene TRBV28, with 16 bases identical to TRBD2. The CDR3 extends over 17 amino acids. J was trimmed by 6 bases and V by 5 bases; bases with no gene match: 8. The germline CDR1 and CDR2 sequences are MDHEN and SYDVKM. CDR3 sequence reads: CASSPQGLAGGPDTQYF. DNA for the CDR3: TGTGCCAGCAGTCCACAGGGACTAGCGGGAGGGCCGGATACGCAGTATTTT. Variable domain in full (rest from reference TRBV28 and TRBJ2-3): DVKVTQSSRYLVKRTGEKVFLECVQDMDHENMFWYRQDPGLGLRLIYFSYDVKMKEKGDIPEGYSVSREKKERFSLILESASTNQTSMYLCASSPQGLAGGPDTQYFGPGTRLTVL.

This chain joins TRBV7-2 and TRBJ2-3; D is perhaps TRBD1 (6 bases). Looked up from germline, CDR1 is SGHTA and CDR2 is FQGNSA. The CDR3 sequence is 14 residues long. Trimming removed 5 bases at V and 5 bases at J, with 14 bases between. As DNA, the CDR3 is TGTGCCAGCAGCCGGCAGGGGAGAGTAGATACGCAGTATTTT. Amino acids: CASSRQGRVDTQYF.

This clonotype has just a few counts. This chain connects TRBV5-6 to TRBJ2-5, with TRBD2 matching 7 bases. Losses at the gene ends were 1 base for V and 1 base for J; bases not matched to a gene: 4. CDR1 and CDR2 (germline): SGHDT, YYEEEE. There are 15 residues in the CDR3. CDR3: CASSLPGGFQETQYF. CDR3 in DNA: TGTGCCAGCAGCTTGCCGGGGGGATTCCAAGAGACCCAGTACTTC. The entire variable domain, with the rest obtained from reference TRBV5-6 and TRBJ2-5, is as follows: DAGVTQSPTHLIKTRGQQVTLRCSPKSGHDTVSWYQQALGQGPQFIFQYYEEEERQRGNFPDRFSGHQFPNYSSELNVNALLLGDSALYLCASSLPGGFQETQYFGPGTRLLVL.

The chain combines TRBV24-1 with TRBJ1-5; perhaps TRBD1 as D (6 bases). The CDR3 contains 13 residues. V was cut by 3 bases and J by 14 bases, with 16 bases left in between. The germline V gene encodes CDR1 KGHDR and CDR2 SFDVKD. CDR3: CATSDRYRAPKHF. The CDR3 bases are TGTGCCACCAGTGATCGCTACAGGGCCCCCAAGCATTTT.

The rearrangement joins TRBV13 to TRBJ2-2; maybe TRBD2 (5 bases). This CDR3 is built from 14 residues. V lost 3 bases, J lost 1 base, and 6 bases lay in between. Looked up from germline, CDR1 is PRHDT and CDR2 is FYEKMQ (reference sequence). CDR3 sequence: CASSFGKNTGELFF. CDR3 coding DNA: TGTGCCAGCAGCTTCGGGAAGAACACCGGGGAGCTGTTTTTT.

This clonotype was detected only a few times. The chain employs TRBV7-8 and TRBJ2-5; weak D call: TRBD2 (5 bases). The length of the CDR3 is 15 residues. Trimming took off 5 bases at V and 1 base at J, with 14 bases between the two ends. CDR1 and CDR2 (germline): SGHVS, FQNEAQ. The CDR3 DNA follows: TGTGCCAGCAGCGCTACGAGCGGCTTCCAAGAGACCCAGTACTTC. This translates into CASSATSGFQETQYF.

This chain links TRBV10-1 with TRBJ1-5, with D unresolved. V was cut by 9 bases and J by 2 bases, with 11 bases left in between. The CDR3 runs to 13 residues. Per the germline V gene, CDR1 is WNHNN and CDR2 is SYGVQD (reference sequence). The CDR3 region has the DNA TGCGCCAGTGGGCAGAGTGGCAATCAGCCCCAGCATTTT. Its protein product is CASGQSGNQPQHF.

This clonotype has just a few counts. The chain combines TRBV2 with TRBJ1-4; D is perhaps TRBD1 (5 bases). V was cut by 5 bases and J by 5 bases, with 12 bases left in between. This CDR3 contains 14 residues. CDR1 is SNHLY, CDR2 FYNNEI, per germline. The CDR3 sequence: CASSRDGANEKLFF. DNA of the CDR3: TGTGCCAGCAGTCGGGACGGAGCAAATGAAAAACTGTTTTTT.

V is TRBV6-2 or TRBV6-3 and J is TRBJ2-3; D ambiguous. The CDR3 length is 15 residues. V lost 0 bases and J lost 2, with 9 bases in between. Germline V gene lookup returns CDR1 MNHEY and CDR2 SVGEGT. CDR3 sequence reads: CASSYSVVFTDTQYF. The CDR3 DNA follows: TGTGCCAGCAGTTACTCGGTGGTCTTCACAGATACGCAGTATTTT.

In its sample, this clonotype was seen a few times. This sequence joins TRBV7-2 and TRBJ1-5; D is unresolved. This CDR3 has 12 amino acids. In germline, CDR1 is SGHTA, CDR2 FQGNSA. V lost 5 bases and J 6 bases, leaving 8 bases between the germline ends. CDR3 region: CASSQWGQPQHF. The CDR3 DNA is TGTGCCAGCAGCCAGTGGGGTCAGCCCCAGCATTTT.

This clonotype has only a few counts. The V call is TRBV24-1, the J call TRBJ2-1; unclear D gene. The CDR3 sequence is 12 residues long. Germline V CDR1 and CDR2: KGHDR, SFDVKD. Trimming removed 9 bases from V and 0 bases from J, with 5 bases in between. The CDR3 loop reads CATGHSYNEQFF. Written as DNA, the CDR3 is TGTGCCACCGGCCACTCCTACAATGAGCAGTTCTTC.

CDR3 in DNA: TGCGCCAGCAGCCCAACCCCGGGACAGGGGCTCAATGAGCAGTTCTTC. Amino acid sequence: CASSPTPGQGLNEQFF. The J gene is TRBJ2-1, the V gene TRBV4-1; 10 nucleotides match TRBD1. The CDR3 runs to 16 residues. The V gene's germline CDR1 is MGHRA and CDR2 YSYEKL. The trim removed 4 bases at V and 6 bases at J, leaving 9 bases unmatched.

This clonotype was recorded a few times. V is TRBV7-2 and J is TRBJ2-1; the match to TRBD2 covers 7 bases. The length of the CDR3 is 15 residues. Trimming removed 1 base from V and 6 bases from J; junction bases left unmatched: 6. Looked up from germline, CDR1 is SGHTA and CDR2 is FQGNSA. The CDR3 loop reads CASSLVRTSANEQFF. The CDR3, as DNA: TGTGCCAGCAGCTTAGTTCGGACTAGTGCCAATGAGCAGTTCTTC.

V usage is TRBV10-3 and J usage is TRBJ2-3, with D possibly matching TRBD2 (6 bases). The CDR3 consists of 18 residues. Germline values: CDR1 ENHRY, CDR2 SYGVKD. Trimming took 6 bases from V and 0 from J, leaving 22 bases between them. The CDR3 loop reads CAISGGVGVTPSTDTQYF. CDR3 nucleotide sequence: TGTGCCATCAGCGGCGGGGTCGGAGTAACTCCCAGCACAGATACGCAGTATTTT.

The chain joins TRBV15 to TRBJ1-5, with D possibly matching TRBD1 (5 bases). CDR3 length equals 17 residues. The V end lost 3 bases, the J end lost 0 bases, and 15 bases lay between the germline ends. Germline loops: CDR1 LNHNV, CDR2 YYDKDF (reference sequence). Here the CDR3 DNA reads TGTGCCACCAGCAGCGGAGCAGGGTTATATAGCAATCAGCCCCAGCATTTT. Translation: CATSSGAGLYSNQPQHF.

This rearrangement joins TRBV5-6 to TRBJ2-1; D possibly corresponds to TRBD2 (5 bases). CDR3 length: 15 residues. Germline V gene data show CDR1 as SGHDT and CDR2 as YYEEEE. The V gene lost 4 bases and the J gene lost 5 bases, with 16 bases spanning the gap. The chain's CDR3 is CASSRRTSVDNEQFF. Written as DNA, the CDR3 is TGTGCCAGCAGCCGCCGTACTAGTGTCGACAATGAGCAGTTCTTC.